The sample holds a few counts of the clone carrying this TCR beta chain. No antigen is known for it. Per the germline V gene, CDR1 is SGHRS and CDR2 is YFSETQ. The V end was cut by 7 bases, the J end by 12 bases, with 20 bases between. This CDR3 is 13 amino acids long. This sample is drawn from a study of T cells in Graves' hyperthyroidism and ophthalmopathy. Findings and caveats of the study: From stable hyperthyroidism, ophthalmopathy was separated by a 13 V-J model. Ophthalmopathy was predicted by the model a median of roughly 6 months ahead of onset.

Graves' hyperthyroidism was deemed stable given no ophthalmopathy progression within 18 months. Hyperthyroidism patients were newly diagnosed, had disease duration under 2 months, and were aged 18 to 65 years. Amplified TCR beta CDR3 regions came from RNA transcripts. The HTBI set primed first-round TCR CDR3 RT-PCR. TCRdb itself ran the multiplex PCR reads through MiXCR, one entry per CDR3 protein. The table has about 420,000 distinct CDR3 sequences, around 14% seen once. The rearrangement joins TRBV5-1 to TRBJ2-1; D may be TRBD1 or TRBD2 (6 bases each). Sequenced input: blood. This receptor was taken from a woman under 30 with Graves' hyperthyroidism. The chain's CDR3 is CASSSWEETGQFF. CDR3 DNA sequence: TGCGCCAGCTCCTCATGGGAGGAGACAGGGCAGTTCTTC.